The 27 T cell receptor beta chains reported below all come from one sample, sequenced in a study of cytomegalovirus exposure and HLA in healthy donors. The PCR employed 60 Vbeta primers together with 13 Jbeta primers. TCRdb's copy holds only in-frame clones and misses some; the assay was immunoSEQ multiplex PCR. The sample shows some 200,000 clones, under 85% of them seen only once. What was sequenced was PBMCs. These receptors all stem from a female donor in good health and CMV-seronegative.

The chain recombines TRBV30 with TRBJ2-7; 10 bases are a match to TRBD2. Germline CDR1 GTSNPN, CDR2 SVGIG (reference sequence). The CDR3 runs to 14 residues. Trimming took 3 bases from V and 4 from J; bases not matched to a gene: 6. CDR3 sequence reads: CAWRAGGPSYEQYF. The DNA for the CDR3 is TGTGCCTGGAGAGCGGGAGGGCCTTCGTACGAGCAGTACTTC.

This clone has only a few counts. The CDR3 bases are TGTGCCAGTAGACAGAATGAAAAACTGTTTTTT. It is translated as CASRQNEKLFF. The V gene is TRBV19, the J gene TRBJ1-4; the D is unclear. Germline CDR1 is LNHDA and CDR2 is SQIVND (reference sequence). The length of the CDR3 is 11 residues. The ends were cut back, 6 bases at V and 5 bases at J, with 4 bases in the middle.

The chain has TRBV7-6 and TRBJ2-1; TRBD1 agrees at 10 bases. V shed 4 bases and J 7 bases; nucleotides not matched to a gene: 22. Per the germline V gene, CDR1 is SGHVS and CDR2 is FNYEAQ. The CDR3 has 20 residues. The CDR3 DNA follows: TGTGCCAGCAGCTATAATATCTCTTACCTCCGGGACAGGGGAAGAAATGAGCAGTTCTTC. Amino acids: CASSYNISYLRDRGRNEQFF.

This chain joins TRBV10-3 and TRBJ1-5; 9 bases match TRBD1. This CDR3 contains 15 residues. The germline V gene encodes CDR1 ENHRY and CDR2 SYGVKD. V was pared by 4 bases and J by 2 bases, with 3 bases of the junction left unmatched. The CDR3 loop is CAISGQGGGNQPQHF. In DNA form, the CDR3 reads TGTGCCATCAGTGGACAGGGGGGTGGCAATCAGCCCCAGCATTTT.

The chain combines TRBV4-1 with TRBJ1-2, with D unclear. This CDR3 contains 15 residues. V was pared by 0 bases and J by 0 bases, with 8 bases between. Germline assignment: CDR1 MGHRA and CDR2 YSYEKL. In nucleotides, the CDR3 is TGCGCCAGCAGCCAAGACTACAGTTCTAACTATGGCTACACCTTC. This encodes CASSQDYSSNYGYTF.

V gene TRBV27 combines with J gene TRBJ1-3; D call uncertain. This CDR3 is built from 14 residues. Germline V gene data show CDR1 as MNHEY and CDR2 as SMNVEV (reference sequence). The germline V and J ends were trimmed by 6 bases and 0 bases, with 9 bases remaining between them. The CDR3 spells CASRPGVSGNTIYF. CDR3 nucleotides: TGTGCCAGCAGGCCCGGGGTCTCTGGAAACACCATATATTTT.

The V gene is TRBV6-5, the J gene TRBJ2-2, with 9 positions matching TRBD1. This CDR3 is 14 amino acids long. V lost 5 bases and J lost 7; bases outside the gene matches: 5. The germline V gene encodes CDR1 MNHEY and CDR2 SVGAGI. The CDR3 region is CASSQQGAVGELFF. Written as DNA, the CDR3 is TGTGCCAGCAGTCAACAGGGGGCTGTCGGGGAGCTGTTTTTT.

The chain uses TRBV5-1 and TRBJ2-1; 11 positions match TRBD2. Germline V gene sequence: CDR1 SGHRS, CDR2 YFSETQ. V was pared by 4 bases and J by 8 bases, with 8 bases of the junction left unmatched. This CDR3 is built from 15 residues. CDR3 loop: CASSPLTSGNDEQFF. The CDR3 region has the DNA TGCGCCAGCAGCCCTTTGACTAGCGGGAACGATGAGCAGTTCTTC.

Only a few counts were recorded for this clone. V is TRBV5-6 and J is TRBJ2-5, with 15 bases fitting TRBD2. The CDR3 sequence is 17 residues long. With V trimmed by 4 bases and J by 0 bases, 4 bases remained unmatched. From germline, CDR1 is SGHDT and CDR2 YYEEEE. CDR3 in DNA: TGTGCCAGCAGCCCGGGACTAGCGGGGGGCTACCAAGAGACCCAGTACTTC. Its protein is CASSPGLAGGYQETQYF.

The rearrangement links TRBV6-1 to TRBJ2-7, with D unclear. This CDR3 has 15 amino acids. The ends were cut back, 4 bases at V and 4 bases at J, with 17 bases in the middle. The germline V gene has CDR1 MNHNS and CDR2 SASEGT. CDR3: CASSATYPLQYEQYF. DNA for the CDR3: TGTGCCAGCAGTGCAACCTACCCCCTCCAATACGAGCAGTACTTC.

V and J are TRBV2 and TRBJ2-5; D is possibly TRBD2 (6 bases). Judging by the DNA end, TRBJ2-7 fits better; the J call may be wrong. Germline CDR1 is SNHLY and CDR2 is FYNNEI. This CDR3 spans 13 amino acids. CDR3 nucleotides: TGTGCCAGCAGTGGGGGGGACCACTACGAGCAGTACTTC. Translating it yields CASSGGDHYEQYF.

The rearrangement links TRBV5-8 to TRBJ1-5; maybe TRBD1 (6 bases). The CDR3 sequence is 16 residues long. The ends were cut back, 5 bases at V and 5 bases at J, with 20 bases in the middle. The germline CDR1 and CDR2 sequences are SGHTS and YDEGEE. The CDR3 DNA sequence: TGTGCCAGCAGTTATGGACAGACTACGGACTATCAGCCCCAGCATTTT. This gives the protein CASSYGQTTDYQPQHF.

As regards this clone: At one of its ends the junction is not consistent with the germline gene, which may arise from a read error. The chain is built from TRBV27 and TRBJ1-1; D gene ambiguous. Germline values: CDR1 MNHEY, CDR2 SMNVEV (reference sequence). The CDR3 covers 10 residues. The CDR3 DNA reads TGTGCCAGCGGACTCACTAAAGCTTTCTTT. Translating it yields CASGLTKAFF.

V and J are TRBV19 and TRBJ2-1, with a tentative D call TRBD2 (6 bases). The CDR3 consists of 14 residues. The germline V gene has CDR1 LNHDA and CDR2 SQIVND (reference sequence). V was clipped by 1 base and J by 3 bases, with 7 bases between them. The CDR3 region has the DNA TGTGCCAGTAGTATAGGACTAGTCTACAATGAGCAGTTCTTC. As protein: CASSIGLVYNEQFF.

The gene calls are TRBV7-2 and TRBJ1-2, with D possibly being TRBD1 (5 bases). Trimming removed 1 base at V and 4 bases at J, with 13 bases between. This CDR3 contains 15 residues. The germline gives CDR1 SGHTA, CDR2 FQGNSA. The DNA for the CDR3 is TGTGCCAGCAGCTTAGGGCAGGGATCTTTCTATGGCTACACCTTC. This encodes CASSLGQGSFYGYTF.

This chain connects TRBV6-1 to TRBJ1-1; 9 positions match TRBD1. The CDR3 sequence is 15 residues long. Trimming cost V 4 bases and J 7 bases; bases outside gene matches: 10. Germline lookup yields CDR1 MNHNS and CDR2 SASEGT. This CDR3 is CASSVLTGGEGEAFF. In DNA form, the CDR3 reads TGTGCCAGCAGTGTTTTAACAGGGGGCGAGGGTGAAGCTTTCTTT.

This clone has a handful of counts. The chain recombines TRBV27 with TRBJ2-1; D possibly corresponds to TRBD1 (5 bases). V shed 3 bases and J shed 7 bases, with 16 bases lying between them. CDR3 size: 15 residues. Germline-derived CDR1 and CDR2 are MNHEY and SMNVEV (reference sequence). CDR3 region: CASSFSAGLGNEQFF. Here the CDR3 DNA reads TGTGCCAGCAGTTTTTCCGCAGGGTTGGGGAATGAGCAGTTCTTC.

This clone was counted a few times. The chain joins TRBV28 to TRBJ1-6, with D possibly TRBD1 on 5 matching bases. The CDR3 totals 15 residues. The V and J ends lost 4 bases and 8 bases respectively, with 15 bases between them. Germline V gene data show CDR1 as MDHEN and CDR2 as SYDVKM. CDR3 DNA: TGTGCCAGCAGTTCCCCCTCGCAGGGCTATTCACCCCTCCACTTT. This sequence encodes CASSSPSQGYSPLHF.

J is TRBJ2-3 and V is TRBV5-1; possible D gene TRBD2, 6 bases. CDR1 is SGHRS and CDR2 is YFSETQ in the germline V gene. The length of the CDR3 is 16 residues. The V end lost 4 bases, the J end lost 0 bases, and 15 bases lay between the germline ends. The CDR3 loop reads CASSPLGGSSTDTQYF. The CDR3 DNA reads TGCGCCAGCAGCCCACTGGGGGGATCTAGCACAGATACGCAGTATTTT.

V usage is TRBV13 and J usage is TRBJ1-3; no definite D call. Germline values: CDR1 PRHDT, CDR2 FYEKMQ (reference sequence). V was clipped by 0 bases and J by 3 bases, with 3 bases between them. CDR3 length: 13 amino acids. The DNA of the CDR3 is TGTGCCAGCAGCTTAGGTCGTGGAAACACCATATATTTT. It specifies CASSLGRGNTIYF.

CDR3 residues: CASSPAGTGMANTEAFF. The CDR3 region has the DNA TGTGCCAGCAGCCCCGCGGGTACAGGGATGGCGAACACTGAAGCTTTCTTT. J is TRBJ1-1 and V is TRBV28, with D perhaps matching TRBD1 (6 bases). The V end was cut by 6 bases, the J end by 1 base, with 21 bases between. The CDR3 is 17 amino acids. Germline V gene sequence: CDR1 MDHEN, CDR2 SYDVKM.

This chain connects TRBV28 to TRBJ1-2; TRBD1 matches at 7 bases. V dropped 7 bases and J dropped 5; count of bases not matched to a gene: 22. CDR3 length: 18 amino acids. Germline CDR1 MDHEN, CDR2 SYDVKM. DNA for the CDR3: TGTGCCAGCAAGTTTCGGACAGGCAGAAGCGTTGTGGGATATGGCTACACCTTC. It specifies CASKFRTGRSVVGYGYTF.

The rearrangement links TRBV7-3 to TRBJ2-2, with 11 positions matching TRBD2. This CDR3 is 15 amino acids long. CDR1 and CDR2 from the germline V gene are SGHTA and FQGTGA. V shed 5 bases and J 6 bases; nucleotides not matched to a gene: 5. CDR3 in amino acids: CASSLSGRAAGELFF. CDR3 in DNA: TGTGCCAGCAGCCTTAGCGGGAGGGCCGCCGGGGAGCTGTTTTTT.

CDR3 sequence (DNA): TGTGCCATCAGTGAGTTTGGACAGGGAGCCTATGGCTACACCTTC. Protein sequence: CAISEFGQGAYGYTF. The rearrangement joins TRBV10-3 to TRBJ1-2, with 8 bases lining up with TRBD1. Germline trimming cut 1 base from V and 4 bases from J; bases unmatched to any gene: 5. The germline V gene encodes CDR1 ENHRY and CDR2 SYGVKD. The CDR3 runs to 15 residues.

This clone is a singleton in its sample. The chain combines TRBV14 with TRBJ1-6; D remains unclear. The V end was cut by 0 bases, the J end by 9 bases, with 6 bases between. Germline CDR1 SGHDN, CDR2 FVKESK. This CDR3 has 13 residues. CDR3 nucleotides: TGTGCCAGCAGCCAAGACTGGGCTTCACCCCTCCACTTT. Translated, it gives CASSQDWASPLHF.

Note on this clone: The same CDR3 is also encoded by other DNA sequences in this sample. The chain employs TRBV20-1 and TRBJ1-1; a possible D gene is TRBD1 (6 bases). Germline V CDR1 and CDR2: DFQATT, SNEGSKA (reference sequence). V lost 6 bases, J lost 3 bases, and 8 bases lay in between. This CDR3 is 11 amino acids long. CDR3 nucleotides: TGCAGTGCCCCAGGGGACACTGAAGCTTTCTTT. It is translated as CSAPGDTEAFF.

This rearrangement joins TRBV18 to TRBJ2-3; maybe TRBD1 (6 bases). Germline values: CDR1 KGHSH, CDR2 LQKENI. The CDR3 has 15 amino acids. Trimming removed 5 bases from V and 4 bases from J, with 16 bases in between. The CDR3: CASSTDRRTADTQYF. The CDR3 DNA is TGTGCCAGCTCAACAGACAGGAGGACCGCAGATACGCAGTATTTT.